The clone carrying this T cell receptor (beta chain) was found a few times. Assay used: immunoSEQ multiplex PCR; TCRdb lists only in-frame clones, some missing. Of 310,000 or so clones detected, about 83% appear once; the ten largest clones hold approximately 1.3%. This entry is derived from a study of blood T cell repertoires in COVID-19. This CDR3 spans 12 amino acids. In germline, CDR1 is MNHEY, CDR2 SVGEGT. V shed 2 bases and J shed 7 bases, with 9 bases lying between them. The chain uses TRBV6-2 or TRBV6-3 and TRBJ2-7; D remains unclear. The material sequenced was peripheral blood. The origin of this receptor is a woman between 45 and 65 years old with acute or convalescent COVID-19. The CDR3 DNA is TGTGCCAGCAGTTACCCTCCTAGGGAGCAGTACTTC. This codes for CASSYPPREQYF.